These T cell receptor beta chains were read from a single sample in a study of identical twins. TCRdb ran MiXCR on the 5' RACE reads and lists one entry per CDR3 protein. This table holds 650,000 to 800,000 distinct CDR3 sequences, around 8.6% found once. The sample was also linked to a second study, of yellow fever vaccine responses in identical twins.

Sequenced: PBMCs. The receptors stem from a woman younger than 35 in good health. The CDR3 runs from the conserved cysteine through the conserved F or W. Each record gives: V gene, clone size, CDR3 protein. Size values are once, few and many counts, or a class for expanded clones, and some rows have none.

v_gene: TRBV6-1
abundance: many
CDR3aa: CASSQRTSGGPRQYF

v_gene: TRBV7-4
abundance: .
CDR3aa: CASRGPTIYEQYF

v_gene: TRBV5-1
abundance: .
CDR3aa: CASSFQESAYNEQFF

v_gene: TRBV4-3
abundance: .
CDR3aa: CASSQDKGTSPLTDTQYF

v_gene: TRBV7-2
abundance: .
CDR3aa: CASSLADREYEQYF

v_gene: TRBV29-1
abundance: few
CDR3aa: CSVADTRGNIQYF

v_gene: TRBV7-9
abundance: many
CDR3aa: CASSPQEKLFF

v_gene: TRBV29-1
abundance: few
CDR3aa: CSVTTDREKLFF

v_gene: TRBV20-1
abundance: few
CDR3aa: CSARFLGGQVYFYEQYF

v_gene: TRBV27
abundance: many
CDR3aa: CASSSLVGAAGQPQHF

v_gene: TRBV7-9
abundance: few
CDR3aa: CASSLPGLDYEQYF

v_gene: TRBV20-1
abundance: .
CDR3aa: CSAIRDDNYTF

v_gene: TRBV10-3
abundance: few
CDR3aa: CANIGQGGYGYTF

v_gene: TRBV5-1
abundance: many
CDR3aa: CASSATGDTEAFF

v_gene: TRBV27
abundance: .
CDR3aa: CASSSGLRNTEAFF

v_gene: TRBV28
abundance: .
CDR3aa: CASSLATGPSYNEQFF

v_gene: TRBV4-2
abundance: many
CDR3aa: CASRPGLAGPYEQYF

v_gene: TRBV24-1
abundance: .
CDR3aa: CATSLPGGETDTQYF

v_gene: TRBV5-1
abundance: many
CDR3aa: CASSSDRANYGYTF

v_gene: TRBV11-2
abundance: few
CDR3aa: CALIGPDNEQFF

v_gene: TRBV3-1
abundance: many
CDR3aa: CASSQDRGPPFSYEQYF

v_gene: TRBV28
abundance: .
CDR3aa: CASSDAGTVLRNEQFF

v_gene: TRBV5-1
abundance: many
CDR3aa: CASSLEGEKQYF

v_gene: TRBV9
abundance: many
CDR3aa: CASSDGSYNEQFF

v_gene: TRBV19
abundance: few
CDR3aa: CASTPTSGIFDEQFF

v_gene: TRBV20-1
abundance: few
CDR3aa: CSAPTSQVNTDTQYF

v_gene: TRBV24-1
abundance: few
CDR3aa: CATSDSRTSGYEQYF

v_gene: TRBV6-2/TRBV6-3
abundance: .
CDR3aa: CASSRPLSGTGGHEQYF

v_gene: TRBV11-2
abundance: .
CDR3aa: CASSFSSGRKNRGAKNIQYF

v_gene: TRBV28
abundance: few
CDR3aa: CASSWESFPGTPHRSYNEQFF

v_gene: TRBV6-2/TRBV6-3
abundance: few
CDR3aa: CASTEGGRVTDTQYF